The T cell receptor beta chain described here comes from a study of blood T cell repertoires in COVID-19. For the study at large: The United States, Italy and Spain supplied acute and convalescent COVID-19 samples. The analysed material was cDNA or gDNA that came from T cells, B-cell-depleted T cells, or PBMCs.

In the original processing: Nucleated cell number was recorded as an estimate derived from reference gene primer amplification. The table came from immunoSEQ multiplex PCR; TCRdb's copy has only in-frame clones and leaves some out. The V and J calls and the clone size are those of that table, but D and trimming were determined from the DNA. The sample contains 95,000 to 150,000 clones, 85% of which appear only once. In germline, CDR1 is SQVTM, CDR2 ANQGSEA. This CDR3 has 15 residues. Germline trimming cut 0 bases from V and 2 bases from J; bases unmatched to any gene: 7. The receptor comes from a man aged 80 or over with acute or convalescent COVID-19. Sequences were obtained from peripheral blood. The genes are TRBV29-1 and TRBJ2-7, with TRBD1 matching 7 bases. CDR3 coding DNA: TGCAGCGTTGAAGACCGGGACAGAGAAGCCTACGAGCAGTACTTC. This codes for CSVEDRDREAYEQYF.